This TCR beta chain emerged from a study of blood T cell repertoires in COVID-19. Study overall: T cells, B-cell-depleted T cells, or PBMCs provided the cDNA or gDNA that served as material.

The CDR3 is 16 amino acids. Sequenced by immunoSEQ multiplex PCR; TCRdb stores in-frame clones only, minus some. The table lists around 260,000 clones, around four fifths of them singletons, with around 4% in the top ten. On this clone itself: A read error may produce the germline difference seen at one junction end.

The sequenced material came from peripheral blood. The V call is TRBV5-3, the J call TRBJ2-7; 10 positions match TRBD1. TRBV5-3 is identified as an open reading frame with a role that is uncertain. The receptor's source is a man in his 60s with acute or convalescent COVID-19. The CDR3 sequence: CARSSKTGGLSHEQYF. The CDR3 DNA follows: TGTGCCAGAAGCTCAAAGACAGGGGGCCTCTCCCACGAGCAGTACTTC.